The clone carrying this TCR beta chain was found many times. What it binds is unknown. This record comes from a study of T-cell memory formation after mild COVID-19. Study-wide points: Researchers could not confirm that second-wave clones peaking on day 37 targeted SARS-CoV-2. Certain responding clones were present in pre-infection memory, suggesting participation of cross-reactive memory.

Trimming took off 3 bases at V and 7 bases at J, with 16 bases between the two ends. The CDR3 totals 15 residues. CDR1 and CDR2 from the germline V gene are MDHEN and SYDVKM. In TCRdb, the 5' RACE reads were re-called with MiXCR into one record per CDR3 protein. Of hundreds of thousands of distinct CDR3 sequences listed, more than 15% are singletons. The sample taken for sequencing was PBMCs or a T cell subset sorted from them (not recorded which). The gene calls are TRBV28 and TRBJ2-4; D is undetermined. The receptor comes from a man younger than 35 who had mild COVID-19 (a few samples of this study predate the infection). Cell type and time point are not known. CDR3: CASSFVDGAGNIQYF. The CDR3 nucleotides read TGTGCCAGCAGTTTCGTTGATGGTGCTGGGAACATTCAGTACTTC.